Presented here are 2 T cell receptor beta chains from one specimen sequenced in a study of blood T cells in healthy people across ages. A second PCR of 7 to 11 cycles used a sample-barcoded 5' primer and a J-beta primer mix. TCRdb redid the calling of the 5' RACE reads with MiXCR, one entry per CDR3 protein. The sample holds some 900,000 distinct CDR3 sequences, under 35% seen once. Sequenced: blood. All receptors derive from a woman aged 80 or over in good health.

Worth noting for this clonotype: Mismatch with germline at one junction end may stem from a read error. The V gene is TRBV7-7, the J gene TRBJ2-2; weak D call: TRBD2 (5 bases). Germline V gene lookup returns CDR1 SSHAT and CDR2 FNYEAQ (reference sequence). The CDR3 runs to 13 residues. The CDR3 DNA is TGTGCTAGCAGCCCGCGGGACACCGGGGAGCTGTTTTTT. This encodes CASSPRDTGELFF.

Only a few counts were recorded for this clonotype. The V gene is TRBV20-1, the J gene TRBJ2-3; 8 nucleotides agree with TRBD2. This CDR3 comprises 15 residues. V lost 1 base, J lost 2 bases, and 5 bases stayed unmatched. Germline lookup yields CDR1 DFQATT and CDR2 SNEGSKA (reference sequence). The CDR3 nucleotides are TGCAGTGCTAGAGGATCTAGCGGGCTCACAGATACGCAGTATTTT. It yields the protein CSARGSSGLTDTQYF.